This TCR beta chain came from a study of metastatic and nonmetastatic thyroid tumors. Until they underwent thyroid surgery, no patient had received any treatment. The ends were cut back, 2 bases at V and 7 bases at J, with 9 bases in the middle. The CDR3 sequence is 14 residues long. CDR1 SGHTA and CDR2 FQGNSA come from the germline V gene. Using MiXCR, TCRdb reanalyzed the PCR reads. Among 15,000 to 20,000 clones listed, 35% to 40% were seen once. Sequenced: tumor tissue. The chain is built from TRBV7-2 and TRBJ1-6; no reliable D call. The TCR was taken from a female donor with papillary thyroid cancer or a benign thyroid nodule (not recorded which). Some clones in this sample may be carry-over from other donors' samples. The CDR3 bases are TGTGCCAGCAGCTTACTACAGAACAATTCACCCCTCCACTTT. Amino acid sequence: CASSLLQNNSPLHF. Together with reference TRBV7-2 and TRBJ1-6, the CDR3 gives the full variable domain: GAGVSQSPSNKVTEKGKDVELRCDPISGHTALYWYRQSLGQGLEFLIYFQGNSAPDKSGLPSDRFSAERTGGSVSTLTIQRTQQEDSAVYLCASSLLQNNSPLHFGNGTRLTVT.